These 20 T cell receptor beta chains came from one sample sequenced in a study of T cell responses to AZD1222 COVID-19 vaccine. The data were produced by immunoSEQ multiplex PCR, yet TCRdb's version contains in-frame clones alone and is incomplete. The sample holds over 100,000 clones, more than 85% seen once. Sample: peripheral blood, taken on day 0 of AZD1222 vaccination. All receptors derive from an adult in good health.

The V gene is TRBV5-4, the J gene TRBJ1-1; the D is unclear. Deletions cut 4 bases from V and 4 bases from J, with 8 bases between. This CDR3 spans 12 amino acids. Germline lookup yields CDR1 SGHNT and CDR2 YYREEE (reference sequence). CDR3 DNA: TGTGCCAGCAGCCTCGATGGCACTGAAGCTTTCTTT. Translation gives CASSLDGTEAFF.

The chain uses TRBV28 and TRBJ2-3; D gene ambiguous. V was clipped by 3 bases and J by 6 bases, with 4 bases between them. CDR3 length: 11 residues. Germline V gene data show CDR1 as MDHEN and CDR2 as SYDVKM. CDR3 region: CASSFLDTQYF. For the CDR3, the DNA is TGTGCCAGCAGTTTCCTTGATACGCAGTATTTT.

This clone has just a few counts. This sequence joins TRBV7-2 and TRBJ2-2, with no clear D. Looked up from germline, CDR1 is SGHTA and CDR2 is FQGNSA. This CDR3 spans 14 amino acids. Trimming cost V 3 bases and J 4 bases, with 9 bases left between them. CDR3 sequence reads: CASSFQASTGELFF. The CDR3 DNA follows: TGTGCCAGCAGCTTCCAGGCCTCCACCGGGGAGCTGTTTTTT.

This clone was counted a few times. The CDR3 nucleotides are TGTGCCAGCTCACCACCTGGGAGGGAGGACACTGAAGCTTTCTTT. This encodes CASSPPGREDTEAFF. V and J are TRBV18 and TRBJ1-1; no clear D gene. CDR3 size: 15 residues. Trimming took off 0 bases at V and 3 bases at J, with 11 bases between the two ends. Germline V gives CDR1 KGHSH, CDR2 LQKENI.

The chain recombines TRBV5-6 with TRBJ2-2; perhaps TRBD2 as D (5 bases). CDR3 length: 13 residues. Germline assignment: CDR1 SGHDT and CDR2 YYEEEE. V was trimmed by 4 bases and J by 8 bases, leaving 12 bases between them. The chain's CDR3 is CASSVVRDGELFF. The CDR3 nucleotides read TGTGCCAGCAGCGTGGTGAGGGATGGGGAGCTGTTTTTT. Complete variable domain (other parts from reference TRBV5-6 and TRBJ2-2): DAGVTQSPTHLIKTRGQQVTLRCSPKSGHDTVSWYQQALGQGPQFIFQYYEEEERQRGNFPDRFSGHQFPNYSSELNVNALLLGDSALYLCASSVVRDGELFFGEGSRLTVL.

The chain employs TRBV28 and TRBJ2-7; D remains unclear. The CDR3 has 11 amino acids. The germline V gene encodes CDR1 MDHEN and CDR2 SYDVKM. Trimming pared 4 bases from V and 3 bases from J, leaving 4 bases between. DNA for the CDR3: TGTGCCAGCAGTTCCCTCTACGAGCAGTACTTC. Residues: CASSSLYEQYF.

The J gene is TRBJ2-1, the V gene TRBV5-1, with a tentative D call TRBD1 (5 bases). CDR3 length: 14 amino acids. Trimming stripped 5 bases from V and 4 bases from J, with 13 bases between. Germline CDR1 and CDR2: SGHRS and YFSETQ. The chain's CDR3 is CASRGAPGYNEQFF. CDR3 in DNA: TGCGCCAGCAGAGGGGCGCCCGGTTACAATGAGCAGTTCTTC.

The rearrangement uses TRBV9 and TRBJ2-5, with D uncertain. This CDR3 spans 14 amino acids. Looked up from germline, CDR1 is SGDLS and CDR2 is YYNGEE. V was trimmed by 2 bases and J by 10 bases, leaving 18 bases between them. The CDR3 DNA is TGTGCCAGCAGCGTTGGGCCCGCCTCCCCGGACCAGTACTTC. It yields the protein CASSVGPASPDQYF.

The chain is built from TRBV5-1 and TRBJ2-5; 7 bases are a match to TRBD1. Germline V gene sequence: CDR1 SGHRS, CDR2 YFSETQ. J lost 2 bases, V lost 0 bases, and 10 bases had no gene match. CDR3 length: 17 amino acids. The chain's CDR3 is CASSLATNRGLQETQYF. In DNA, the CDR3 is TGCGCCAGCAGCTTGGCCACTAACAGGGGTTTACAAGAGACCCAGTACTTC.

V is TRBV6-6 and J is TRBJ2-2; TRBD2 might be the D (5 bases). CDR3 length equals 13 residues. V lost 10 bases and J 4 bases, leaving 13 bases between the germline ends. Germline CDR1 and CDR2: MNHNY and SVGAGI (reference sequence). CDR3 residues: CANRQRSTGELFF. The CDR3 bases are TGTGCCAACCGCCAGCGGAGCACCGGGGAGCTGTTTTTT.

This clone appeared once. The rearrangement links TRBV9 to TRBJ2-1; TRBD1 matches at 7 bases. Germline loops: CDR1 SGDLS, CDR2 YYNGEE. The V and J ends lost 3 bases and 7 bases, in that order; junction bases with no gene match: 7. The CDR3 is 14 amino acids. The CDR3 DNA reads TGTGCCAGCAGCGCTGGGGACAGAAAGAATGAGCAGTTCTTC. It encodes CASSAGDRKNEQFF.

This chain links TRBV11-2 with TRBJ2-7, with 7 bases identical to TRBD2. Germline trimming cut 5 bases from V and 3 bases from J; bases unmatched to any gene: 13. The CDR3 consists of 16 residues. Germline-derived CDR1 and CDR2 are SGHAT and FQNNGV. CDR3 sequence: CASSRSWAGEGYEQYF. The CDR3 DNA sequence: TGTGCCAGCAGCCGAAGCTGGGCGGGAGAGGGCTACGAGCAGTACTTC.

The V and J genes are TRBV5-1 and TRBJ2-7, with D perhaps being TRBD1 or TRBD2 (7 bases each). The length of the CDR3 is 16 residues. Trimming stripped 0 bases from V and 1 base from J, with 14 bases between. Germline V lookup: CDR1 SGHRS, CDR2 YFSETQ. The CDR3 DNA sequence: TGCGCCAGCAGCTTGGGGCCAGCGGGACAGTCCTACGAGCAGTACTTC. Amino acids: CASSLGPAGQSYEQYF.

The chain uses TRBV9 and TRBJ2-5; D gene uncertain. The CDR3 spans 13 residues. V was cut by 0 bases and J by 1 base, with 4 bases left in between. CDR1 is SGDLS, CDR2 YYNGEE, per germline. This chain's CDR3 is CASSVDGQETQYF. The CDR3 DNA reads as TGTGCCAGCAGCGTAGACGGCCAAGAGACCCAGTACTTC.

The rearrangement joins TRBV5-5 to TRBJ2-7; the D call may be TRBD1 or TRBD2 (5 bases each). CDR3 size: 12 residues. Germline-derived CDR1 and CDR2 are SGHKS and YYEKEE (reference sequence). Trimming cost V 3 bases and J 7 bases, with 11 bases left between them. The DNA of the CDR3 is TGTGCCAGCAGCTCGGGGCTGGTGGAGCAGTACTTC. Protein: CASSSGLVEQYF.

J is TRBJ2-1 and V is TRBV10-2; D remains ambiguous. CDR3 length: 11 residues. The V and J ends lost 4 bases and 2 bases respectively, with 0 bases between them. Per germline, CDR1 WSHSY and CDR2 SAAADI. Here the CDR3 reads CASSAYNEQFF. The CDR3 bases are TGCGCCAGCAGTGCCTACAATGAGCAGTTCTTC.

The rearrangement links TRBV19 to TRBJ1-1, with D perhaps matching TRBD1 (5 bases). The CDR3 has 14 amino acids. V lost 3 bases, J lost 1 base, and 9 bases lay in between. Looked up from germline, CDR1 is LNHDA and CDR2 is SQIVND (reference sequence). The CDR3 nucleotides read TGTGCCAGTAGTATCAGGGTTACGAACACTGAAGCTTTCTTT. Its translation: CASSIRVTNTEAFF. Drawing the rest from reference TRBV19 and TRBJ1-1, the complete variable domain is DGGITQSPKYLFRKEGQNVTLSCEQNLNHDAMYWYRQDPGQGLRLIYYSQIVNDFQKGDIAEGYSVSREKKESFPLTVTSAQKNPTAFYLCASSIRVTNTEAFFGQGTRLTVV.

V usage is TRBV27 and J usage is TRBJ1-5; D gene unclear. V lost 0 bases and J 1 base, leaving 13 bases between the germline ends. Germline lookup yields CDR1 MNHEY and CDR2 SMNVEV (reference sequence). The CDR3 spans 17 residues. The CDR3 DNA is TGTGCCAGCAGTTTATCATGGCGGCGCGGGAGCAATCAGCCCCAGCATTTT. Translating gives CASSLSWRRGSNQPQHF.

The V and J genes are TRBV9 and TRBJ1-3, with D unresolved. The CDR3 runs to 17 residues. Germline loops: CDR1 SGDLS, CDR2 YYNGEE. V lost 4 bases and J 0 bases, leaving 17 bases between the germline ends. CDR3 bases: TGTGCCAGCAGCCCCTTGGGGAGCCAAACCTCTGGAAACACCATATATTTT. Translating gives CASSPLGSQTSGNTIYF. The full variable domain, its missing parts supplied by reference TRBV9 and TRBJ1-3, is DSGVTQTPKHLITATGQRVTLRCSPRSGDLSVYWYQQSLDQGLQFLIQYYNGEERAKGNILERFSAQQFPDLHSELNLSSLELGDSALYFCASSPLGSQTSGNTIYFGEGSWLTVV.

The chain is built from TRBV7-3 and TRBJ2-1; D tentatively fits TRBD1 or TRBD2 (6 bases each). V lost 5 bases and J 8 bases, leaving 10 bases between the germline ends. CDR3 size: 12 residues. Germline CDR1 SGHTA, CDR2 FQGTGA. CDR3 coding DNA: TGTGCCAGCAGCCCAAGGGGGGATGAGCAGTTCTTC. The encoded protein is CASSPRGDEQFF.